This is a list of T cell receptor beta chains from one sample in a study of blood T cell repertoires in COVID-19. TCRdb's copy holds only in-frame clones and misses some; the assay was immunoSEQ multiplex PCR. The sample yields fewer than 150,000 clones, about four fifths seen once. The sample was peripheral blood. The source of these receptors is a human donor in a cohort sampled during active COVID-19. CDR3s include the opening cysteine and the closing phenylalanine or tryptophan. The D gene is left open where the match is weak. For some rows the clone size is stated as once, few or many, or as a class when expanded; others skip it.

D gene	V gene	J gene	clone size	CDR3 protein	CDR3 DNA
TRBD2	TRBV20-1	TRBJ2-1	NA	CSASIGTSGGAGEFF	TGCAGTGCTAGTATCGGGACTAGCGGGGGGGCAGGAGAGTTCTTC
NA	TRBV27	TRBJ2-5	NA	CASSSLQARETQYF	TGTGCCAGCAGTTCCCTACAAGCGAGGGAGACCCAGTACTTC
NA	TRBV27	TRBJ1-2	NA	CASSLSSRGNYGYTF	TGTGCCAGCAGTTTATCGTCCAGGGGAAACTATGGCTACACCTTC
NA	TRBV5-8	TRBJ1-6	NA	CASSPRQAAVSSYNSPLHF	TGTGCCAGCAGCCCCCGACAGGCTGCCGTCAGCTCCTATAATTCACCCCTCCACTTT
NA	TRBV4-1	TRBJ2-7	NA	CASSQSDGGSGEQYF	TGCGCCAGCAGCCAATCGGACGGGGGTTCGGGAGAGCAGTACTTC
NA	TRBV7-8	TRBJ2-7	NA	CASSLGLTGDYEQYF	TGTGCCAGCAGCTTAGGACTTACAGGAGACTACGAGCAGTACTTC
TRBD2	TRBV5-4	TRBJ2-3	NA	CASSFPGGPPDTQYF	TGTGCCAGCAGCTTTCCGGGGGGGCCCCCAGATACGCAGTATTTT
NA	TRBV5-4	TRBJ2-7	NA	CASSLDGLGEQYF	TGTGCCAGCAGCTTGGATGGTCTCGGCGAGCAGTACTTC
TRBD2	TRBV7-8	TRBJ2-3	NA	CASRDRPGGTRTDTQYF	TGTGCCAGCAGGGATCGCCCGGGGGGGACTCGAACAGATACGCAGTATTTT
NA	TRBV29-1	TRBJ1-1	NA	CSVEGLNTEAFF	TGCAGCGTTGAAGGGCTGAACACTGAAGCTTTCTTT
TRBD2	TRBV11-1	TRBJ2-1	once	CASSPAERGAVGEQFF	TGTGCCAGCAGCCCCGCTGAGCGGGGAGCCGTCGGTGAGCAGTTCTTC
TRBD1	TRBV11-2	TRBJ2-7	NA	CASSLDRQGLAYEQYF	TGTGCCAGCAGCTTAGATCGACAGGGTCTAGCCTACGAGCAGTACTTC
TRBD1	TRBV5-1	TRBJ1-1	NA	CASSLQGERTEAFF	TGCGCCAGCAGCTTACAGGGGGAGAGAACTGAAGCTTTCTTT
TRBD1	TRBV4-1	TRBJ1-2	NA	CASSQPTGNNYGYTF	TGCGCCAGCAGCCAGCCGACAGGGAATAACTATGGCTACACCTTC
NA	TRBV4-2	TRBJ1-5	once	CASSQDMIGNQPQHF	TGTGCCAGCAGCCAAGATATGATAGGCAATCAGCCCCAGCATTTT
NA	TRBV14	TRBJ2-7	NA	CASSRRDFRSYEQYF	TGTGCCAGCAGCAGGCGGGACTTCCGCTCCTACGAGCAGTACTTC
NA	TRBV7-8	TRBJ2-5	NA	CASSNRDTLGKTQYF	TGTGCCAGCAGCAACCGGGACACCTTGGGGAAGACCCAGTACTTC
NA	TRBV11-2	TRBJ2-1	NA	CASSLGRKLAGLSYNEQFF	TGTGCCAGCAGCTTAGGCCGAAAGCTGGCGGGGCTTTCCTACAATGAGCAGTTCTTC
NA	TRBV5-4	TRBJ2-3	NA	CASSLAWDTSTDTQYF	TGTGCCAGCAGCTTGGCCTGGGACACGAGCACAGATACGCAGTATTTT
TRBD1	TRBV15	TRBJ2-7	NA	CATSRGQGGYEQYF	TGTGCCACCAGCAGGGGACAGGGTGGATACGAGCAGTACTTC
TRBD2	TRBV11-3	TRBJ2-1	NA	CASSSGGNNEQFF	TGTGCCAGTTCTAGCGGGGGGAACAATGAGCAGTTCTTC
TRBD1	TRBV3-1/TRBV3-2	TRBJ1-2	NA	CASSQMTGANGYTF	TGTGCCAGCAGCCAAATGACAGGGGCAAATGGCTACACCTTC
NA	TRBV3-1/TRBV3-2	TRBJ2-3	NA	CASSSTPRSTDTQYF	TGTGCCAGCAGCTCCACCCCGCGTAGCACAGATACGCAGTATTTT
NA	TRBV3-1/TRBV3-2	TRBJ2-1	once	CASSQGPGGPNEQFF	TGTGCCAGCAGCCAAGGCCCGGGGGGCCCCAATGAGCAGTTCTTC
NA	TRBV3-1/TRBV3-2	TRBJ2-7	NA	CASSVLAGEQYF	TGTGCCAGCAGCGTACTAGCTGGCGAGCAGTACTTC
TRBD1	TRBV18	TRBJ1-2	NA	CASSLDRGANYGYTF	TGTGCCAGCTCACTGGACAGGGGAGCTAACTATGGCTACACCTTC
NA	TRBV5-5	TRBJ1-3	NA	CASSLRPGPPGNTIYF	TGTGCCAGCAGCTTGAGGCCAGGCCCCCCTGGAAACACCATATATTTT
NA	TRBV30	TRBJ2-1	NA	CAWSRGLPSNEQFF	TGTGCCTGGAGTCGGGGACTTCCAAGCAATGAGCAGTTCTTC
NA	TRBV12-3/TRBV12-4	TRBJ2-7	many	CASRAGLDEQYF	TGTGCCAGCCGTGCGGGGCTCGACGAGCAGTACTTC
TRBD2	TRBV10-3	TRBJ2-7	NA	CAMRPSGSYEQYF	TGTGCCATGCGACCTAGCGGGTCCTACGAGCAGTACTTC
TRBD1	TRBV5-1	TRBJ1-4	NA	CASSWTGWNEKLFF	TGCGCCAGCAGCTGGACAGGGTGGAATGAAAAACTGTTTTTT
NA	TRBV30	TRBJ1-5	NA	CAWGDSYNQPQHF	TGTGCCTGGGGGGACTCTTACAATCAGCCCCAGCATTTT
TRBD1	TRBV7-8	TRBJ1-6	once	CASSLGSWTGLYNSPLHF	TGTGCCAGCAGCTTAGGCTCTTGGACAGGCCTCTATAATTCACCCCTCCACTTT
NA	TRBV20-1	TRBJ2-3	NA	CSARLADTQYF	TGCAGTGCCCGACTGGCAGATACGCAGTATTTT
TRBD2	TRBV4-2	TRBJ2-3	NA	CASSQSLGGGTLDTQYF	TGTGCCAGCAGCCAATCTCTCGGCGGGGGGACGCTAGATACGCAGTATTTT
TRBD1	TRBV19	TRBJ2-6	NA	CASSPADRGFAGANVLTF	TGTGCCAGTAGCCCTGCAGACAGGGGCTTCGCTGGGGCCAACGTCCTGACTTTC
NA	TRBV4-2	TRBJ2-1	NA	CASSQESSDEQFF	TGTGCCAGCAGCCAAGAGAGTAGCGATGAGCAGTTCTTC
NA	TRBV12-3/TRBV12-4	TRBJ2-2	NA	CASSFSNTGELFF	TGTGCCAGCAGTTTTAGTAACACCGGGGAGCTGTTTTTT
NA	TRBV12-3/TRBV12-4	TRBJ1-3	NA	CASSLRERNTIYF	TGTGCCAGCAGTTTGCGGGAGAGAAACACCATATATTTT